The source of this T cell receptor beta chain is a study of T cell changes during pregnancy in multiple sclerosis. The CDR3 loop spans 14 amino acids. Trimming pared 4 bases from V and 3 bases from J, leaving 10 bases between. The germline V gene has CDR1 SNHLY and CDR2 FYNNEI. Generated by immunoSEQ multiplex PCR, the TCRdb table keeps only in-frame clones and is missing some. The sample includes 30,000 to 45,000 clones, about 90% of them seen just once. This clonotype originated in a female donor with multiple sclerosis, enrolled in a pregnancy study. Here the sequenced sample was CD4+ T cells from peripheral blood mononuclear cells, taken after pregnancy. The V gene is TRBV2, the J gene TRBJ1-5; D is perhaps TRBD1 (5 bases). CDR3 in DNA: TGTGCCAGCAGTGGCAGGGATTTCAATCAGCCCCAGCATTTT. This sequence encodes CASSGRDFNQPQHF.